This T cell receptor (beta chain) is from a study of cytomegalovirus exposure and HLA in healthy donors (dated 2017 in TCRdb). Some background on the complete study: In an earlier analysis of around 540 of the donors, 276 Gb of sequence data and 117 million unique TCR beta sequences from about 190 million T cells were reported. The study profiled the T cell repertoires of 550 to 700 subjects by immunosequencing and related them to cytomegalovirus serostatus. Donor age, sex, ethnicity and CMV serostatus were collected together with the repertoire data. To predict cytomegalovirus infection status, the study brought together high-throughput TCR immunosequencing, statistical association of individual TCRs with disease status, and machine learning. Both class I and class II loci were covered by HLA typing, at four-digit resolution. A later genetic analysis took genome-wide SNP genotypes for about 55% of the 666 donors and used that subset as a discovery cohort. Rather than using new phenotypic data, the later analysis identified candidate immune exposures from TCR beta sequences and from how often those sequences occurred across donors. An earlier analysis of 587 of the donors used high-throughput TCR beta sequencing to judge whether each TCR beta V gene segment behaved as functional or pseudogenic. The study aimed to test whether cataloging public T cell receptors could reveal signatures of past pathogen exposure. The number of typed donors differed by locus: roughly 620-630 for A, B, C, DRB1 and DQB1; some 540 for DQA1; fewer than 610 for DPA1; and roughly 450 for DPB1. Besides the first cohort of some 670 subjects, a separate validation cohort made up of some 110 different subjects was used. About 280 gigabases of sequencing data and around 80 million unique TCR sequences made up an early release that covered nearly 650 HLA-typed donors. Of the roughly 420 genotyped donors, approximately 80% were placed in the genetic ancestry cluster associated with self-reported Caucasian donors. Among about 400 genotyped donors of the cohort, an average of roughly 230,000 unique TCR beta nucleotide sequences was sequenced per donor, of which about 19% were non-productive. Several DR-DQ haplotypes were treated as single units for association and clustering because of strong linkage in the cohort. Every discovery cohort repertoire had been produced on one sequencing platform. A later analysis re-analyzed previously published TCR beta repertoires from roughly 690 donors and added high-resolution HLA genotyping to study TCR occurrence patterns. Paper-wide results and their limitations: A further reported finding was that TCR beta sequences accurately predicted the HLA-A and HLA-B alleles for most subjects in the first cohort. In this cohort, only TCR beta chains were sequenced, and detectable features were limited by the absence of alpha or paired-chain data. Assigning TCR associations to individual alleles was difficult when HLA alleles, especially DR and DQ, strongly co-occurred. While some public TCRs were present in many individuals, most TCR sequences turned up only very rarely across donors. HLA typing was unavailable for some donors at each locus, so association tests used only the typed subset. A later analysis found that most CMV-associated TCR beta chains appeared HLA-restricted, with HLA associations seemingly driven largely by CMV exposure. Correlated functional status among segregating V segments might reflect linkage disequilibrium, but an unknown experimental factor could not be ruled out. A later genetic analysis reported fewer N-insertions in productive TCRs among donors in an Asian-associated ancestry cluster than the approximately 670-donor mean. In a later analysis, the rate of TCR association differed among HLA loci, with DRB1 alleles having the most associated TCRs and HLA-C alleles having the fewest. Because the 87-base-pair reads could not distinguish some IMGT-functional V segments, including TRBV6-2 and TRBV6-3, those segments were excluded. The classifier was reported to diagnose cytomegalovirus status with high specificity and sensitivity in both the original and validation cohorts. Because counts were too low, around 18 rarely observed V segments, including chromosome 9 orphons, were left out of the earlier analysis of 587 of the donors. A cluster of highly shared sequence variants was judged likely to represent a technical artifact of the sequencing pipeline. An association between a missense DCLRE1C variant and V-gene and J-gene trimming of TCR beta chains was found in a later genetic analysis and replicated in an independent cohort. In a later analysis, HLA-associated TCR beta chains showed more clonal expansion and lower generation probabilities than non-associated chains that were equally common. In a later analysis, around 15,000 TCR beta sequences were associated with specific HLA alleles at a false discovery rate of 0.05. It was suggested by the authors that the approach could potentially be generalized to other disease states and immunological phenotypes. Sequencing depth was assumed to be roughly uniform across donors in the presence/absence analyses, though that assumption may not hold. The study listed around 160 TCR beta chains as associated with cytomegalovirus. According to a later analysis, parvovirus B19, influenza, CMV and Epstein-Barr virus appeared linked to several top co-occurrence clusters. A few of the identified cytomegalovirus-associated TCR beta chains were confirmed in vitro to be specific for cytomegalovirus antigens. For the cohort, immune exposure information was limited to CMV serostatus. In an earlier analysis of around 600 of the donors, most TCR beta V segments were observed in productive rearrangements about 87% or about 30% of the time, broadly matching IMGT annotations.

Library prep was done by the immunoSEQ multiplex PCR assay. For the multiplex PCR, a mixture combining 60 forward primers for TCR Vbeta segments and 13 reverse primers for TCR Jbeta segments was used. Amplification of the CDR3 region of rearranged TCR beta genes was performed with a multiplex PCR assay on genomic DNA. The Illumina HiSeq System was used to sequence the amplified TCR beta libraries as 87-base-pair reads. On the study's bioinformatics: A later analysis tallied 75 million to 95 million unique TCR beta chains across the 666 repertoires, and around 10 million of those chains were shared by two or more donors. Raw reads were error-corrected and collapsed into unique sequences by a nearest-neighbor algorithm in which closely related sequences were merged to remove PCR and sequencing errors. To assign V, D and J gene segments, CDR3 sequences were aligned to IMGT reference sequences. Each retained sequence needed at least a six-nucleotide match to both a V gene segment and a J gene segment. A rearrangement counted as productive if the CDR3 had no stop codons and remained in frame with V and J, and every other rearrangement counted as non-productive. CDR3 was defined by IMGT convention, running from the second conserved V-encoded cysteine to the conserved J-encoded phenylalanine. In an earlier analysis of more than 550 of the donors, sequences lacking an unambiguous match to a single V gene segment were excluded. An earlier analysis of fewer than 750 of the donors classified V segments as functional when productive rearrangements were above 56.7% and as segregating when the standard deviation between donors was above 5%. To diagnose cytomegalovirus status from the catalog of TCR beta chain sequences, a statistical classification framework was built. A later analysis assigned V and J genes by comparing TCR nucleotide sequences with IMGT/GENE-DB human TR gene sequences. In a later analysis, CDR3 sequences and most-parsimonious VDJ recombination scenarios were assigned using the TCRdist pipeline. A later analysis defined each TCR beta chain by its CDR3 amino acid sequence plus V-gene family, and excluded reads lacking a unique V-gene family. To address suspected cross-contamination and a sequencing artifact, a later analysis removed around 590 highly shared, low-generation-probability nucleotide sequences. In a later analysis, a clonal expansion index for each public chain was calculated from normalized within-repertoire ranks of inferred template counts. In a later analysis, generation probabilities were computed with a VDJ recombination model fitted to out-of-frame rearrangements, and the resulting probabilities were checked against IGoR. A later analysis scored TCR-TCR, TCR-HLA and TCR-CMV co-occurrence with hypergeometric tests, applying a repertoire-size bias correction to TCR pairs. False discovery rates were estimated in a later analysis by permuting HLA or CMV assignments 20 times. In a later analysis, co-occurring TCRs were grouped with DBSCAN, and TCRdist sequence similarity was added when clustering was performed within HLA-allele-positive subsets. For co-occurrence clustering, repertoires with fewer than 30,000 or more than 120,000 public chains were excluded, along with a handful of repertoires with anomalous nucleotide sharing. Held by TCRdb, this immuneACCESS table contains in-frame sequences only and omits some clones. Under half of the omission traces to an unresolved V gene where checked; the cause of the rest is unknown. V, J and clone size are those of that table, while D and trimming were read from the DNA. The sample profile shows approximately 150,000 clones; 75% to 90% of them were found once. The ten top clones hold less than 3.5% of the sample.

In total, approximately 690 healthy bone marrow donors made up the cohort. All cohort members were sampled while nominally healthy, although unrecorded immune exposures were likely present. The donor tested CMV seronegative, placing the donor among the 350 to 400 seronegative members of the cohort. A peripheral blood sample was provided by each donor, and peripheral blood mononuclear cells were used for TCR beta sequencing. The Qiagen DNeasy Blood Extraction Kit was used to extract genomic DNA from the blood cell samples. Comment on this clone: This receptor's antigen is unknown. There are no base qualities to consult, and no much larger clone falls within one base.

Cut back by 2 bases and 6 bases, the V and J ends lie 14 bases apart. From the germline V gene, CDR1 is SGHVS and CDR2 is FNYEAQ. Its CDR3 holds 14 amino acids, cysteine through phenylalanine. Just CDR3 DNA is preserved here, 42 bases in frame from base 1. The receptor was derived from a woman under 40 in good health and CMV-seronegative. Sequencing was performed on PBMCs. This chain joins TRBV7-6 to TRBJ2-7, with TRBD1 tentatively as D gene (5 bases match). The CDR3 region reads CASSLSAGRGEQYF. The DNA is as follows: TGTGCCAGCAGCTTAAGCGCAGGAAGGGGCGAGCAGTACTTC. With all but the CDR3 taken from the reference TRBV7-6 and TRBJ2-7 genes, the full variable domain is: GAGVSQSPRYKVTKRGQDVALRCDPISGHVSLYWYRQALGQGPEFLTYFNYEAQQDKSGLPNDRFSAERPEGSISTLTIQRTEQRDSAMYRCASSLSAGRGEQYFGPGTRLTVT.